This TCR beta chain was recorded in a study of cytomegalovirus exposure and HLA in healthy donors. Findings and caveats of the study: Solely CMV serostatus was available to characterize immune exposure.

The germline V gene encodes CDR1 SQVTM and CDR2 ANQGSEA. V trimming: 6 bases; J trimming: 3 bases; junction bases outside the gene matches: 3. This CDR3 comprises 12 residues. 60 Vbeta and 13 Jbeta primers were used in PCR. Data came from immunoSEQ multiplex PCR; TCRdb stores just in-frame clones and leaves some out. Seen here are over 75,000 clones, 82% observed once, and the top ten hold about 3.4%. As regards this clone: Its antigen remains unidentified.

The rearrangement joins TRBV29-1 to TRBJ2-7, with 9 bases lining up with TRBD2. The sequenced material came from PBMCs. The clonotype originates from a man aged 25 to 40 in good health and CMV-seropositive. The CDR3 DNA reads as TGCAGCGTAGAGACTAGCGGCTACGAGCAGTACTTC. Residues: CSVETSGYEQYF.